This T cell receptor (beta chain) was sequenced during a study of T cell repertoires in cytomegalovirus infection. Per the germline V gene, CDR1 is SQVTM and CDR2 is ANQGSEA. V dropped 7 bases and J dropped 5; count of bases not matched to a gene: 8. This CDR3 comprises 14 residues. A note on this clonotype: Its antigen remains unidentified.

TCRdb processed the reads anew with MiXCR; each CDR3 protein has one entry. This sample yields about 480,000 distinct CDR3 sequences, of which around a third are seen a single time; about 17% belongs to the top ten. The sequence derives from a human donor in good health (CMV status not recorded). Some clones in this sample may be carry-over from other donors' samples. This material consisted of cultured PBMCs, taken from culture after CMV antigen stimulation. This chain uses TRBV29-1 with TRBJ2-5, with TRBD1 matching 12 bases. CDR3 in amino acids: CSGRDRGLSETQYF. CDR3 DNA: TGCAGCGGTCGGGACAGGGGGCTCAGTGAGACCCAGTACTTC. The variable domain in full, completed from reference TRBV29-1 and TRBJ2-5, reads SAVISQKPSRDICQRGTSLTIQCQVDSQVTMMFWYRQQPGQSLTLIATANQGSEATYESGFVIDKFPISRPNLTFSTLTVSNMSPEDSSIYLCSGRDRGLSETQYFGPGTRLLVL.